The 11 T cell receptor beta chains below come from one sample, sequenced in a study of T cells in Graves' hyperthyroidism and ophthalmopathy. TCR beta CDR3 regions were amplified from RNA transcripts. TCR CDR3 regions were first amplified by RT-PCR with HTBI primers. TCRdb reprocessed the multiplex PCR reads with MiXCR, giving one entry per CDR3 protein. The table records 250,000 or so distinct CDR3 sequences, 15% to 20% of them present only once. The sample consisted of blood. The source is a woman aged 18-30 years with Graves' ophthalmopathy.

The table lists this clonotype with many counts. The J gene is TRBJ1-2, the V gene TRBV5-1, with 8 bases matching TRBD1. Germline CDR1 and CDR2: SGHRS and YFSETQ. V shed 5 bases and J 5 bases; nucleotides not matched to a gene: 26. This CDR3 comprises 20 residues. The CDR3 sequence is CASSLLPLATTGQGRYGYTF. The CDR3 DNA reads TGCGCCAGCAGTTTGCTCCCCCTAGCCACAACAGGACAGGGACGATATGGCTACACCTTC.

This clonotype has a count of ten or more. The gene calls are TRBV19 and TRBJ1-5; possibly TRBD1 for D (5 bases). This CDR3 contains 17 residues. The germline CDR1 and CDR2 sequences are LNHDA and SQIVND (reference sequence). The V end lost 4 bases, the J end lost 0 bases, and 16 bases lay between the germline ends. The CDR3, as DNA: TGTGCCAGTAGTACGCGATCCGGGAGGGGTAGCAATCAGCCCCAGCATTTT. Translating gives CASSTRSGRGSNQPQHF.

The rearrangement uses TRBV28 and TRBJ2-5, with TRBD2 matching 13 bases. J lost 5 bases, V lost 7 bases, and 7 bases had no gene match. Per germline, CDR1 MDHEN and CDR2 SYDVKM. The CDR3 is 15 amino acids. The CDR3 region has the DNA TGTGCCAGCACCGATGGACTAGCGGGGGAGGAGACCCAGTACTTC. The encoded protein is CASTDGLAGEETQYF.

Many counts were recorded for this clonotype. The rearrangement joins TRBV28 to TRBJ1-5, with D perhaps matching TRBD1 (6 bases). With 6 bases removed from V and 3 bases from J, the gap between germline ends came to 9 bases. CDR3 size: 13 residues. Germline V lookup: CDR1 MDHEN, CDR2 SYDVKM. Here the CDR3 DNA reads TGTGCCAGCAGCCGGGACACCAATCAGCCCCAGCATTTT. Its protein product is CASSRDTNQPQHF.

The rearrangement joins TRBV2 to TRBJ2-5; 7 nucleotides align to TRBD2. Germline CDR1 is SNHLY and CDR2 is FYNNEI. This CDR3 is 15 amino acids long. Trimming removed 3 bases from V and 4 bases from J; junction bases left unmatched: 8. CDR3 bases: TGTGCCAGCAGTGAGGGGGGGGTAGGCGGAGAGACCCAGTACTTC. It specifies CASSEGGVGGETQYF.

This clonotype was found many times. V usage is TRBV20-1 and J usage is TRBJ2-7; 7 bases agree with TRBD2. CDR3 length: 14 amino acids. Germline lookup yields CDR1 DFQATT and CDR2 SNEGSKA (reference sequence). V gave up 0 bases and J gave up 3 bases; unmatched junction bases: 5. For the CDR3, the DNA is TGCAGTGCTAGAGATGAGCGGGGTTTCTACGAGCAGTACTTC. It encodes CSARDERGFYEQYF.

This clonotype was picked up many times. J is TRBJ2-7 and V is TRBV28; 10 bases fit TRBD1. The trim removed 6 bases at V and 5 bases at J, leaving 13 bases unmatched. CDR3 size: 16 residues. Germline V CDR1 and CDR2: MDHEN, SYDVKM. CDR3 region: CASSHVIGTGDDEQYF. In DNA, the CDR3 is TGTGCCAGCAGCCATGTGATCGGGACAGGGGATGACGAGCAGTACTTC.

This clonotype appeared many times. CDR3 protein: CASRIEGEGYGYTF. In nucleotides, the CDR3 is TGTGCCAGTAGGATTGAAGGGGAGGGCTATGGCTACACCTTC. This rearrangement joins TRBV19 to TRBJ1-2, with D maybe TRBD1 (5 bases). V lost 6 bases, J lost 4 bases, and 15 bases lay in between. Germline values: CDR1 LNHDA, CDR2 SQIVND (reference sequence). This CDR3 is built from 14 residues.

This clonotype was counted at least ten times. CDR3 sequence (DNA): TGTGCCAGCAGTTACTACTCTGGGGCCAACGTCCTGACTTTC. Amino acids: CASSYYSGANVLTF. The chain joins TRBV6-5 to TRBJ2-6, with D unclear. CDR1 MNHEY and CDR2 SVGAGI come from the germline V gene. V shed 1 base and J shed 0 bases, with 1 base lying between them. CDR3 size: 14 residues.

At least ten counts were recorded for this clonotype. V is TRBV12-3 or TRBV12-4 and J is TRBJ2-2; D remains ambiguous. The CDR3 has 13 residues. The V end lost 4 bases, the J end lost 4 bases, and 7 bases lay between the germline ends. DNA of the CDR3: TGTGCCAGCAGTTATGCGACCACCGGGGAGCTGTTTTTT. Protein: CASSYATTGELFF.

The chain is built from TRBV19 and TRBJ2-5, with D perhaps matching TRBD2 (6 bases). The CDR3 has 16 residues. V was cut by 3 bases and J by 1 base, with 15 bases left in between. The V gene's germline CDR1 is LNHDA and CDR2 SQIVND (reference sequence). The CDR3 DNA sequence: TGTGCCAGTAGTATGGCCTCGGGAGCGCCCCAAGAGACCCAGTACTTC. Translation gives CASSMASGAPQETQYF.